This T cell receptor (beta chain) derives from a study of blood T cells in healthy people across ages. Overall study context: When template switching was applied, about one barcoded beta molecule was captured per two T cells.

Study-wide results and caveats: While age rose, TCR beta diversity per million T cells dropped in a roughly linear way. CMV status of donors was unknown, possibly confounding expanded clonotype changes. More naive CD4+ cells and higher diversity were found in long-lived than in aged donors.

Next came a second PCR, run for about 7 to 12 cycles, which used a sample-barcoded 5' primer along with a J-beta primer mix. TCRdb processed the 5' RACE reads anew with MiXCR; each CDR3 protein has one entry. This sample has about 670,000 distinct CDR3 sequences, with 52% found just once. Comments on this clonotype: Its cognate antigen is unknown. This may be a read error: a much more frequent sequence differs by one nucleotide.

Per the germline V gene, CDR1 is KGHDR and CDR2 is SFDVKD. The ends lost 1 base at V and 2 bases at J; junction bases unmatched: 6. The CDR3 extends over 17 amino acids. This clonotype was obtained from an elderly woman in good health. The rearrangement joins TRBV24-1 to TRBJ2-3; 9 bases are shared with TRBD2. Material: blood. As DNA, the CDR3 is TGTGCCACCAGTGATTTTGCGACTAGCGGTGTCACAGATACGCAGTATTTT. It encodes CATSDFATSGVTDTQYF.